These 25 T cell receptor beta chains were all obtained from the same sample, sequenced in a study of T cell responses to AZD1222 COVID-19 vaccine. The protocol was immunoSEQ multiplex PCR, while the TCRdb copy is restricted to in-frame clones and leaves out a portion. The sample includes 100,000 to 120,000 clones, approximately 86% of them seen just once. The sequencing used peripheral blood, collected on day 0 of AZD1222 vaccination. These receptor sequences come from an adult in good health.

The chain uses TRBV6-1 and TRBJ1-5; D possibly corresponds to TRBD1 (6 bases). With 3 bases removed from V and 5 bases from J, the gap between germline ends came to 14 bases. Germline lookup yields CDR1 MNHNS and CDR2 SASEGT. The CDR3 contains 15 residues. The CDR3 nucleotides are TGTGCCAGCAGTGACGCTTGGGGGGCGCATCAGCCCCAGCATTTT. Translated: CASSDAWGAHQPQHF.

The table lists this clone with a few counts. The rearrangement uses TRBV18 and TRBJ1-5; D is ambiguous. Trimming stripped 3 bases from V and 3 bases from J, with 9 bases between. Germline assignment: CDR1 KGHSH and CDR2 LQKENI. This CDR3 region has 14 residues. CDR3 sequence: CASSPSTDNQPQHF. In DNA form, the CDR3 reads TGTGCCAGCTCACCTTCAACCGACAATCAGCCCCAGCATTTT.

The CDR3 is CASSLAGQGTDTQYF. The CDR3 region has the DNA TGTGCCAGCAGCTTAGCTGGACAGGGCACAGATACGCAGTATTTT. V and J are TRBV7-9 and TRBJ2-3, with TRBD1 identical over 7 bases. Germline-derived CDR1 and CDR2 are SEHNR and FQNEAQ (reference sequence). Trimming took 0 bases from V and 1 from J; bases not matched to a gene: 1. The CDR3 totals 15 residues.

The CDR3 loop is CASSSWQDSNYGYTF. The DNA for the CDR3 is TGCGCCAGCAGCTCCTGGCAGGACTCTAACTATGGCTACACCTTC. This rearrangement joins TRBV4-3 to TRBJ1-2; D is uncertain. From germline, CDR1 is LGHNA and CDR2 YSLEER. V lost 5 bases to trimming and J lost 0 bases, with 13 bases between them. The CDR3 is 15 amino acids.

The J gene is TRBJ2-7, the V gene TRBV30; D gene uncertain. The CDR3 runs to 16 residues. The germline CDR1 and CDR2 sequences are GTSNPN and SVGIG (reference sequence). With 0 bases removed from V and 3 bases from J, the gap between germline ends came to 18 bases. As DNA, the CDR3 is TGTGCCTGGAGTGTAGGGATCGGGCCCGGAAGCTACGAGCAGTACTTC. This encodes CAWSVGIGPGSYEQYF. Combining the CDR3 with reference TRBV30 and TRBJ2-7 gives the whole variable domain SQTIHQWPATLVQPVGSPLSLECTVEGTSNPNLYWYRQAAGRGLQLLFYSVGIGQISSEVPQNLSASRPQDRQFILSSKKLLLSDSGFYLCAWSVGIGPGSYEQYFGPGTRLTVT.

The chain has TRBV16 and TRBJ1-2; the D is unclear. The CDR3 consists of 15 residues. V lost 2 bases, J lost 2 bases, and 12 bases lay in between. Germline CDR1 and CDR2: KGHSY and FQNENV. CDR3 residues: CASSQVLSPNYGYTF. CDR3 DNA: TGTGCCAGCAGCCAAGTTCTCTCTCCCAACTATGGCTACACCTTC.

The chain carries TRBV7-2 and TRBJ2-3; 8 bases align to TRBD2. The J segment lost 0 bases and the V segment lost 7 bases, leaving 3 bases of the junction unmatched. CDR1 and CDR2 (germline): SGHTA, FQGNSA. The CDR3 extends over 14 amino acids. The DNA for the CDR3 is TGTGCCAGCAAGACGGGGGGGAGCACAGATACGCAGTATTTT. Protein: CASKTGGSTDTQYF.

This sequence joins TRBV6-1 and TRBJ1-4, with D possibly matching TRBD1 (6 bases). The CDR3 extends over 16 amino acids. Per germline, CDR1 MNHNS and CDR2 SASEGT. The germline V and J ends were trimmed by 2 bases and 7 bases, with 17 bases remaining between them. This CDR3 is CASSEIPRGPGEKLFF. Written as DNA, the CDR3 is TGTGCCAGCAGTGAAATCCCCCGGGGGCCGGGTGAAAAACTGTTTTTT.

This clone was counted once. CDR3 loop: CASSLVPSTDTQYF. Here the CDR3 DNA reads TGTGCCAGCAGCTTAGTCCCCAGCACAGATACGCAGTATTTT. This chain uses TRBV7-2 with TRBJ2-3; D remains unclear. This CDR3 is built from 14 residues. With 1 base removed from V and 0 bases from J, the gap between germline ends came to 5 bases. From germline, CDR1 is SGHTA and CDR2 FQGNSA. The entire variable domain, with the rest obtained from reference TRBV7-2 and TRBJ2-3, is as follows: GAGVSQSPSNKVTEKGKDVELRCDPISGHTALYWYRQSLGQGLEFLIYFQGNSAPDKSGLPSDRFSAERTGGSVSTLTIQRTQQEDSAVYLCASSLVPSTDTQYFGPGTRLTVL.

V usage is TRBV6-1 and J usage is TRBJ1-2; D ambiguous. The germline V and J ends were trimmed by 2 bases and 0 bases, with 13 bases remaining between them. Germline V gives CDR1 MNHNS, CDR2 SASEGT. The CDR3 consists of 16 residues. CDR3 bases: TGTGCCAGCAGTGAATTCGGGTCGGTCGCTAACTATGGCTACACCTTC. Protein: CASSEFGSVANYGYTF.

This clone was detected only a few times. V and J are TRBV7-2 and TRBJ1-1; D might be TRBD1 (5 bases). The CDR3 is 14 amino acids. V lost 5 bases, J lost 6 bases, and 16 bases lay in between. Germline V gene data show CDR1 as SGHTA and CDR2 as FQGNSA. CDR3 amino acids: CASSTRETGAEAFF. CDR3 bases: TGTGCCAGCAGCACGAGGGAGACGGGGGCTGAAGCTTTCTTT.

V gene TRBV28 combines with J gene TRBJ2-7; D could derive from TRBD1 or TRBD2 (5 bases each). The V gene lost 7 bases and the J gene lost 11 bases, with 12 bases spanning the gap. In germline, CDR1 is MDHEN, CDR2 SYDVKM. CDR3 length: 10 amino acids. The CDR3 nucleotides are TGTGCCAGCACACCGGGACGGAAGTACTTC. This translates into CASTPGRKYF.

Notes on this clone: Other DNA sequences in this sample translate to the same CDR3. The rearrangement links TRBV9 to TRBJ2-1; the D call may be TRBD1 or TRBD2 (5 bases each). There are 15 residues in the CDR3. The germline V gene has CDR1 SGDLS and CDR2 YYNGEE. The V end lost 2 bases, the J end lost 3 bases, and 12 bases lay between the germline ends. The CDR3 DNA reads TGTGCCAGCAGCGTGGATGGGGGTGTCTACAATGAGCAGTTCTTC. Amino acid sequence: CASSVDGGVYNEQFF.

The rearrangement joins TRBV19 to TRBJ1-2, with D perhaps matching TRBD1 (5 bases). CDR1 is LNHDA, CDR2 SQIVND, per germline (reference sequence). The CDR3 consists of 10 residues. Deletions cut 5 bases from V and 11 bases from J, with 9 bases between. CDR3 sequence reads: CASSAGGYTF. The CDR3 nucleotides read TGTGCCAGTAGTGCGGGGGGATACACCTTC.

This sequence joins TRBV6-1 and TRBJ1-1; 7 bases line up with TRBD1. Germline lookup yields CDR1 MNHNS and CDR2 SASEGT. The CDR3 has 15 residues. The junction had 4 bases not matched to a gene; V was cut back by 3 bases and J by 0 bases. CDR3 nucleotides: TGTGCCAGCAGTGAGGGGGACAGACTGAACACTGAAGCTTTCTTT. It codes for CASSEGDRLNTEAFF.

The J gene is TRBJ2-1, the V gene TRBV7-2; D could derive from TRBD1 or TRBD2 (5 bases each). CDR3 length: 16 residues. Germline CDR1 reads SGHTA; CDR2 reads FQGNSA. V lost 2 bases, J lost 6 bases, and 17 bases lay in between. CDR3 nucleotides: TGTGCCAGCAGCTTATCCTCCCCGGGGCCCCTCAATGAGCAGTTCTTC. Its translation is CASSLSSPGPLNEQFF. Combining the CDR3 with reference TRBV7-2 and TRBJ2-1 gives the whole variable domain GAGVSQSPSNKVTEKGKDVELRCDPISGHTALYWYRQSLGQGLEFLIYFQGNSAPDKSGLPSDRFSAERTGGSVSTLTIQRTQQEDSAVYLCASSLSSPGPLNEQFFGPGTRLTVL.

This clone was seen a handful of times. The chain carries TRBV4-1 and TRBJ2-7; TRBD1 matches at 10 bases. The CDR3 has 13 amino acids. Germline trimming cut 6 bases from V and 6 bases from J; bases unmatched to any gene: 5. Germline V CDR1 and CDR2: MGHRA, YSYEKL. The CDR3 bases are TGCGCCAGCAGGAGGACAGGGGGTTCCGAGCAGTACTTC. As protein: CASRRTGGSEQYF.

The rearrangement joins TRBV7-2 to TRBJ1-2; D unclear. CDR1 is SGHTA, CDR2 FQGNSA, per germline. This CDR3 comprises 13 residues. With 4 bases removed from V and 3 bases from J, the gap between germline ends came to 9 bases. In DNA, the CDR3 is TGTGCCAGCAGCTCCGGACCGCACTATGGCTACACCTTC. Translated, it gives CASSSGPHYGYTF.

V is TRBV28 and J is TRBJ2-7, with 9 bases identical to TRBD1. After removal of 5 bases from V and 3 bases from J, the junction contained 8 bases not matched to a gene. CDR1 and CDR2 from the germline V gene are MDHEN and SYDVKM. This CDR3 region has 15 residues. The CDR3 nucleotides read TGTGCCAGCAGTCCACAGACGACAGGGGGCTACGAGCAGTACTTC. It translates to CASSPQTTGGYEQYF.

The chain joins TRBV30 to TRBJ2-5, with 9 nucleotides matching TRBD2. The germline gives CDR1 GTSNPN, CDR2 SVGIG (reference sequence). CDR3 length equals 16 residues. The V and J ends lost 2 bases and 1 base, in that order; junction bases with no gene match: 8. The CDR3 sequence: CAWSILAGRFQETQYF. CDR3 DNA: TGTGCCTGGAGTATCCTAGCGGGACGATTCCAAGAGACCCAGTACTTC.

The V gene is TRBV28, the J gene TRBJ1-2; D remains unclear. With 3 bases removed from V and 4 bases from J, the gap between germline ends came to 9 bases. The length of the CDR3 is 13 residues. The germline V gene encodes CDR1 MDHEN and CDR2 SYDVKM. CDR3 sequence reads: CASSFTGSYGYTF. As DNA, the CDR3 is TGTGCCAGCAGTTTCACGGGTTCCTATGGCTACACCTTC.

This clone came up once. The V call is TRBV27, the J call TRBJ1-6, with 7 bases lining up with TRBD1. V was clipped by 4 bases and J by 7 bases; unmatched bases: 4. In germline, CDR1 is MNHEY, CDR2 SMNVEV (reference sequence). There are 14 residues in the CDR3. In nucleotides, the CDR3 is TGTGCCAGCAGTTGGGGGACAGCAAATTCACCCCTCCACTTT. Translation gives CASSWGTANSPLHF.

This clone was seen just once. V gene TRBV18 combines with J gene TRBJ2-7; D tentatively reads TRBD1 or TRBD2 (5 bases each). This CDR3 is built from 14 residues. Trimming cost V 3 bases and J 4 bases, with 13 bases left between them. Germline V CDR1 and CDR2: KGHSH, LQKENI. CDR3 nucleotides: TGTGCCAGCTCACCGGGTGCAGGGAGATACGAGCAGTACTTC. Translating it yields CASSPGAGRYEQYF.

This chain links TRBV18 with TRBJ1-6; D remains unclear. V shed 3 bases and J shed 1 base, with 7 bases lying between them. This CDR3 has 15 amino acids. CDR1 KGHSH and CDR2 LQKENI come from the germline V gene. The CDR3, as DNA: TGTGCCAGCTCACCGGAAGTGTCCTATAATTCACCCCTCCACTTT. Its translation: CASSPEVSYNSPLHF.

The J gene is TRBJ2-5, the V gene TRBV28, with 11 bases that match TRBD2. The CDR3 runs to 17 residues. After removal of 4 bases from V and 5 bases from J, the junction contained 12 bases not matched to a gene. Germline V gives CDR1 MDHEN, CDR2 SYDVKM. The CDR3 sequence is CASSSQLAGASLETQYF. In DNA, the CDR3 is TGTGCCAGCAGTTCACAACTAGCGGGGGCCTCTCTTGAGACCCAGTACTTC.